A single sample is the source of the 12 T cell receptor beta chains below, sequenced in a study of T-cell reconstitution after alpha-beta-depleted transplantation in children. Unique molecular identifiers were used in preparing the TCRbeta library. MiXCR, run by TCRdb on the PCR reads, gives a single entry per CDR3 protein. The repertoire holds approximately 490,000 distinct CDR3 sequences, about 10% seen once, with 2% in the top ten. Sequenced material: PBMCs, taken before TCRalphabeta/CD19-depleted stem cell transplant. The receptors here all came from a child under 10 years old with inherited bone marrow failure, due to receive a stem cell transplant.

There are many counts of this clonotype. The rearrangement uses TRBV10-3 and TRBJ2-3, with 12 bases fitting TRBD2. The CDR3 spans 14 residues. J was trimmed by 0 bases and V by 11 bases; bases with no gene match: 3. The germline V gene encodes CDR1 ENHRY and CDR2 SYGVKD. DNA for the CDR3: TGTGCCTCCGGGACTAGCGGGAGCACAGATACGCAGTATTTT. Translation gives CASGTSGSTDTQYF.

This clonotype was seen repeatedly, ten times or more. The chain uses TRBV5-1 and TRBJ1-5; tentative D call: TRBD1 (5 bases). V shed 4 bases and J shed 8 bases, with 16 bases lying between them. CDR3 length equals 14 residues. Looked up from germline, CDR1 is SGHRS and CDR2 is YFSETQ. The CDR3 nucleotides read TGCGCCAGCAGCCCGCAGGGACCGTCGGAGCCCCAGCATTTT. Its translation is CASSPQGPSEPQHF.

This clonotype was counted between two and nine times. This sequence joins TRBV5-1 and TRBJ2-3; TRBD2 is a possible D gene (6 bases). Germline CDR1 is SGHRS and CDR2 is YFSETQ. This CDR3 has 15 amino acids. V lost 0 bases and J 1 base, leaving 9 bases between the germline ends. The CDR3 DNA follows: TGCGCCAGCAGCTTGGTCGGGGGTCGCACAGATACGCAGTATTTT. Its protein is CASSLVGGRTDTQYF.

Turning to this clonotype: One base away lies a much larger clone, so this may be a sequencing read error. The chain is built from TRBV4-3 and TRBJ2-1; maybe TRBD2 (6 bases). The CDR3 extends over 17 amino acids. V was cut by 0 bases and J by 2 bases, with 14 bases left in between. Looked up from germline, CDR1 is LGHNA and CDR2 is YSLEER. For the CDR3, the DNA is TGCGCCAGCAGCCAAGATGGAGGGGCGGGTGCCTACAATGAGCAGTTCTTC. Its translation: CASSQDGGAGAYNEQFF.

This clonotype was counted ten times or more. V usage is TRBV4-3 and J usage is TRBJ2-1, with a tentative D call TRBD2 (5 bases). V lost 1 base to trimming and J lost 5 bases, with 12 bases between them. This CDR3 comprises 15 residues. Germline V gene lookup returns CDR1 LGHNA and CDR2 YSLEER. DNA for the CDR3: TGCGCCAGCAGCCAAGGAACCGGGATAAACAATGAGCAGTTCTTC. Translated: CASSQGTGINNEQFF.

There are many counts of this clonotype. CDR3 sequence: CASTSGAYYEQYF. CDR3 DNA sequence: TGTGCCAGCACCAGCGGAGCCTACTACGAGCAGTACTTC. The J gene is TRBJ2-7, the V gene TRBV12-3 or TRBV12-4; possible D gene TRBD2, 5 bases. The CDR3 spans 13 residues. Trimming cost V 7 bases and J 3 bases, with 13 bases left between them.

In this sample, this clonotype turned up many times. The chain is built from TRBV28 and TRBJ2-1; no clear D gene. V dropped 3 bases and J dropped 11 bases, with 14 bases sitting between them. CDR1 is MDHEN, CDR2 SYDVKM, per germline. This CDR3 has 13 residues. The CDR3 sequence: CASSFPNNPKQFF. DNA of the CDR3: TGTGCCAGCAGTTTTCCCAACAATCCGAAGCAGTTCTTC.

This clonotype has ten or more counts. The chain is built from TRBV12-3 or TRBV12-4 and TRBJ1-1; TRBD1 is a possible D gene (5 bases). Trimming left V 7 bases short and J 4 bases short, with 13 bases between. The CDR3 sequence is 13 residues long. The CDR3 loop is CASTWGGATEAFF. The CDR3 DNA follows: TGTGCCAGCACCTGGGGGGGAGCCACTGAAGCTTTCTTT.

This clonotype was detected ten times or more. The chain couples TRBV27 to TRBJ2-7; no clear D. The V end was cut by 3 bases, the J end by 5 bases, with 8 bases between. Per the germline V gene, CDR1 is MNHEY and CDR2 is SMNVEV (reference sequence). The CDR3 loop spans 12 amino acids. CDR3 nucleotide sequence: TGTGCCAGCAGTTTTGTAGGGAACGAGCAGTACTTC. Translated, it gives CASSFVGNEQYF.

This clonotype has ten or more counts. This rearrangement joins TRBV11-2 to TRBJ2-2, with D tentatively TRBD1 (5 bases). CDR3 size: 14 residues. V shed 3 bases and J shed 8 bases, with 13 bases lying between them. Per germline, CDR1 SGHAT and CDR2 FQNNGV. The CDR3 bases are TGTGCCAGCAGCTTCACCAGGGCGATGGGGGAGCTGTTTTTT. This translates into CASSFTRAMGELFF.

This clonotype was counted many times. This chain links TRBV10-2 with TRBJ1-2; weak D call: TRBD1 (5 bases). CDR3 length: 12 amino acids. Germline-derived CDR1 and CDR2 are WSHSY and SAAADI. V was trimmed by 8 bases and J by 4 bases, leaving 11 bases between them. The CDR3 region is CASGGAVYGYTF. The CDR3 DNA reads TGCGCCAGCGGGGGTGCGGTCTATGGCTACACCTTC.

This clonotype showed up just a few times. The chain uses TRBV15 and TRBJ1-1; 8 bases align to TRBD1. The V segment lost 4 bases and the J segment 8 bases; nucleotides outside the gene matches: 9. Germline loops: CDR1 LNHNV, CDR2 YYDKDF (reference sequence). The CDR3 is 14 amino acids. The CDR3 spells CATSKTGVGLEAFF. DNA for the CDR3: TGTGCCACCAGCAAGACAGGGGTCGGATTAGAAGCTTTCTTT. The whole variable domain, remainder taken from reference TRBV15 and TRBJ1-1, is DAMVIQNPRYQVTQFGKPVTLSCSQTLNHNVMYWYQQKSSQAPKLLFHYYDKDFNNEADTPDNFQSRRPNTSFCFLDIRSPGLGDTAMYLCATSKTGVGLEAFFGQGTRLTVV.